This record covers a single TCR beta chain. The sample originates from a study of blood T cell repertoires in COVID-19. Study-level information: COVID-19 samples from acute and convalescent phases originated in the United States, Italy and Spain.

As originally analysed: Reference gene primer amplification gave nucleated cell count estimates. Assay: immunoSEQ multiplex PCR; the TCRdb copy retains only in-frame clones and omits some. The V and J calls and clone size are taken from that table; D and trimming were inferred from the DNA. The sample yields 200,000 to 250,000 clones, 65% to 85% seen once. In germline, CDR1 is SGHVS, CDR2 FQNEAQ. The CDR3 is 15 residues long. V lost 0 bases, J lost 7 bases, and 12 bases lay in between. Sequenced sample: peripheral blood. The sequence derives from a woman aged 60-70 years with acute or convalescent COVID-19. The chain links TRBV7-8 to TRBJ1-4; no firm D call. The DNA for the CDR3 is TGTGCCAGCAGCTTAGCGGAGAGACCTACTGAAAAACTGTTTTTT. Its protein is CASSLAERPTEKLFF.